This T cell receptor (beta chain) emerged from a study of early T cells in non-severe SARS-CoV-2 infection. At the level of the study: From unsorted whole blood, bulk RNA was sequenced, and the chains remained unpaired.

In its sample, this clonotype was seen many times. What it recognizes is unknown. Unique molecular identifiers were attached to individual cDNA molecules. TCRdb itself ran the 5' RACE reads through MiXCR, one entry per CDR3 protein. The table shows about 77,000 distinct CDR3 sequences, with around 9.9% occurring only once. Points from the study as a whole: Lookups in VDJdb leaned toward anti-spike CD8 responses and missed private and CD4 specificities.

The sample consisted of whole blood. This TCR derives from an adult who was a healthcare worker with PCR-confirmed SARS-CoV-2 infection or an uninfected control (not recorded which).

The CDR3 sequence: CASSGPPRGNTEAFF. CDR3 bases: TGTGCCAGCAGTGGACCCCCGAGGGGGAACACTGAAGCTTTCTTT. The chain employs TRBV28 and TRBJ1-1, with a weak D call TRBD1 (5 bases). The CDR3 extends over 15 amino acids. Germline CDR1 MDHEN, CDR2 SYDVKM. Trimming took 5 bases from V and 1 from J, leaving 14 bases between them.